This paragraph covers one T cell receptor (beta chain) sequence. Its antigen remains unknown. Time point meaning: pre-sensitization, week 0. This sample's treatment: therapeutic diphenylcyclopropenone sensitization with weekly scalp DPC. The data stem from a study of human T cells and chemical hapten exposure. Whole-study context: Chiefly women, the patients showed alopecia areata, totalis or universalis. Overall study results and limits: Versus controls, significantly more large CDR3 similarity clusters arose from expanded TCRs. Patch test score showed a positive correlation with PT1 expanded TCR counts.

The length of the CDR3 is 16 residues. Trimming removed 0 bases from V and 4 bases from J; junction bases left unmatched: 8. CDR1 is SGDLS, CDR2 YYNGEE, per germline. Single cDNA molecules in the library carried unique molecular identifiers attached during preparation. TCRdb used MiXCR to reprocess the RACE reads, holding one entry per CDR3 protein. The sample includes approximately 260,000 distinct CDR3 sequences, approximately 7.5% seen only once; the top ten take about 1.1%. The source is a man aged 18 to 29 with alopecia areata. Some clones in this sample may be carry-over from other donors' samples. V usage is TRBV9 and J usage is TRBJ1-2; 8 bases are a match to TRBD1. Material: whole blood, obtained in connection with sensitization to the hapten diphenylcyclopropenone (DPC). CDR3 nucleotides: TGTGCCAGCAGCGTAGGAAGGACAGGGCGAGTCTATGGCTACACCTTC. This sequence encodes CASSVGRTGRVYGYTF.